These 23 T cell receptor beta chains originate from one sample sequenced in a study of blood T cell repertoires in COVID-19 (dated by TCRdb to about 2020). Libraries were constructed by the immunoSEQ multiplex PCR assay. Here the immuneACCESS table is served through TCRdb, limited to in-frame sequences with V and J called. Missing clones are a known gap in these copies; in checked studies unresolved V genes cover under half, and the rest lacks a known reason. The sample includes 200,000 to 250,000 clones, with around 90% observed a single time. The ten largest account for about 7% of the sample. Input material: PBMCs or T cells enriched from blood (not recorded which). The source of these receptors is a man under 40 in a cohort exposed to, infected with or recovered from COVID-19 (not recorded which).

This clone came up once. The V gene is TRBV5-6, the J gene TRBJ1-5; D is undetermined. CDR1 and CDR2 from the germline V gene are SGHDT and YYEEEE. There are 15 residues in the CDR3. Trimming removed 5 bases at V and 2 bases at J, with 14 bases between. CDR3 sequence: CASSQRGIRNQPQHF. CDR3 coding DNA: TGTGCCAGCAGTCAACGGGGTATACGCAATCAGCCCCAGCATTTT.

The rearrangement joins TRBV11-3 to TRBJ2-1; TRBD2 matches 9 bases. J gave up 5 bases and V 5 bases, and 13 bases lay outside the gene matches. Germline CDR1 and CDR2: SGHNT and YENEEA. The CDR3 is 17 residues long. CDR3 in DNA: TGTGCCAGCAGCACCCGTGCTTCGGGACTAGCTGACAATGAGCAGTTCTTC. Its protein is CASSTRASGLADNEQFF. Complete variable domain (other parts from reference TRBV11-3 and TRBJ2-1): EAGVVQSPRYKIIEKKQPVAFWCNPISGHNTLYWYLQNLGQGPELLIRYENEEAVDDSQLPKDRFSAERLKGVDSTLKIQPAELGDSAVYLCASSTRASGLADNEQFFGPGTRLTVL.

V usage is TRBV6-5 and J usage is TRBJ1-2, with no clear D. The V end was cut by 8 bases, the J end by 8 bases, with 21 bases between. CDR1 and CDR2 (germline): MNHEY, SVGAGI. CDR3 length: 14 amino acids. In DNA, the CDR3 is TGTGCCAGCCATGCCGCTCGGGGTTTCGGAGGCTACACCTTC. Translation gives CASHAARGFGGYTF.

This chain connects TRBV27 to TRBJ2-7; tentative D call: TRBD1 (5 bases). Germline CDR1 reads MNHEY; CDR2 reads SMNVEV (reference sequence). Deletions cut 2 bases from V and 6 bases from J, with 14 bases between. The CDR3 consists of 14 residues. The DNA for the CDR3 is TGTGCCAGCAGTTTACAGGGCGGAGCTCTCGAGCAGTACTTC. Its protein product is CASSLQGGALEQYF.

This sequence joins TRBV18 and TRBJ2-4, with 13 bases lining up with TRBD2. Losses at the gene ends were 1 base for V and 8 bases for J; bases not matched to a gene: 5. The CDR3 has 16 residues. From germline, CDR1 is KGHSH and CDR2 LQKENI. CDR3 in amino acids: CASSPRYGTSGDIQYF. The CDR3 DNA reads as TGTGCCAGCTCACCACGATACGGGACTAGCGGGGACATTCAGTACTTC. Drawing the rest from reference TRBV18 and TRBJ2-4, the complete variable domain is NAGVMQNPRHLVRRRGQEARLRCSPMKGHSHVYWYRQLPEEGLKFMVYLQKENIIDESGMPKERFSAEFPKEGPSILRIQQVVRGDSAAYFCASSPRYGTSGDIQYFGAGTRLSVL.

The chain combines TRBV9 with TRBJ1-6, with a weak D call TRBD1 (6 bases). Trimming took off 3 bases at V and 2 bases at J, with 9 bases between the two ends. Germline CDR1 reads SGDLS; CDR2 reads YYNGEE. The CDR3 sequence is 15 residues long. This CDR3 reads CASSEGDTYNSPLHF. CDR3 nucleotides: TGTGCCAGCAGCGAGGGGGACACCTATAATTCACCCCTCCACTTT.

The rearrangement uses TRBV4-1 and TRBJ2-7; a possible D gene is TRBD2 (5 bases). Per the germline V gene, CDR1 is MGHRA and CDR2 is YSYEKL. There are 14 residues in the CDR3. The V and J ends lost 2 bases and 6 bases respectively, with 14 bases between them. DNA for the CDR3: TGCGCCAGCAGCCAAACTTTTGGAGGAAGCGAGCAGTACTTC. Its protein is CASSQTFGGSEQYF.

The chain links TRBV7-9 to TRBJ1-2; no definite D call. Germline V gives CDR1 SEHNR, CDR2 FQNEAQ (reference sequence). The CDR3 is 14 amino acids. V was clipped by 5 bases and J by 5 bases, with 15 bases between them. This chain's CDR3 is CASSPFGSEYGYTF. DNA of the CDR3: TGTGCCAGCAGCCCCTTCGGGAGTGAATATGGCTACACCTTC.

The chain has TRBV27 and TRBJ1-2; possible D gene TRBD1, 6 bases. This CDR3 region has 13 residues. Germline V lookup: CDR1 MNHEY, CDR2 SMNVEV (reference sequence). V was cut by 6 bases and J by 5 bases, with 13 bases left in between. The chain's CDR3 is CASSPRGAYGYTF. In DNA, the CDR3 is TGTGCCAGCAGCCCCAGGGGCGCGTATGGCTACACCTTC.

CDR3 nucleotides: TGTGCCAGCAGCTTGGCCGGGCAGGGGGCCAGGGAAAAACTGTTTTTT. This translates into CASSLAGQGAREKLFF. The rearrangement joins TRBV5-6 to TRBJ1-4; 8 nucleotides agree with TRBD1. The CDR3 loop spans 16 amino acids. Germline CDR1 is SGHDT and CDR2 is YYEEEE. J was trimmed by 8 bases and V by 0 bases; bases with no gene match: 9.

This clone was found once. V is TRBV28 and J is TRBJ1-2, with TRBD1 matching 8 bases. Germline loops: CDR1 MDHEN, CDR2 SYDVKM. The CDR3 has 13 amino acids. Trimming removed 6 bases from V and 3 bases from J; junction bases left unmatched: 3. Here the CDR3 reads CASRGQAYYGYTF. The CDR3 DNA sequence: TGTGCCAGCAGGGGACAGGCTTACTATGGCTACACCTTC.

The chain uses TRBV5-5 and TRBJ2-3, with D possibly matching TRBD2 (6 bases). Per germline, CDR1 SGHKS and CDR2 YYEKEE (reference sequence). The ends were cut back, 3 bases at V and 1 base at J, with 12 bases in the middle. This CDR3 contains 15 residues. Here the CDR3 reads CASSWRASGTDTQYF. The CDR3 DNA is TGTGCCAGCAGCTGGAGGGCTAGCGGCACAGATACGCAGTATTTT.

The V gene is TRBV9, the J gene TRBJ1-6; the D gene is possibly TRBD1 (6 bases). The CDR3 is 15 residues long. Trimming pared 2 bases from V and 9 bases from J, leaving 15 bases between. The germline V gene encodes CDR1 SGDLS and CDR2 YYNGEE. The CDR3 sequence: CASSVSSGDSSPLHF. In DNA, the CDR3 is TGTGCCAGCAGCGTCAGTTCAGGGGATAGTTCACCCCTCCACTTT.

The J gene is TRBJ2-1, the V gene TRBV27; TRBD2 agrees at 10 bases. This CDR3 contains 17 residues. In germline, CDR1 is MNHEY, CDR2 SMNVEV (reference sequence). Trimming removed 2 bases from V and 5 bases from J; junction bases left unmatched: 9. CDR3 coding DNA: TGTGCCAGCAGTTTAGACCCGGGACTAGCGCTAAACAATGAGCAGTTCTTC. It yields the protein CASSLDPGLALNNEQFF.

As DNA, the CDR3 is TGCGCCAGCAGCTTTGTAGGGGTAGGCTCACCCCTCCACTTT. Its translation: CASSFVGVGSPLHF. V usage is TRBV5-1 and J usage is TRBJ1-6; TRBD1 might be the D (5 bases). Germline CDR1 reads SGHRS; CDR2 reads YFSETQ. This CDR3 is 14 amino acids long. V was shortened by 2 bases and J by 10 bases, with 13 bases between the two germline ends.

The chain employs TRBV6-1 and TRBJ1-2; 7 bases are shared with TRBD1. Trimming removed 2 bases from V and 6 bases from J; junction bases left unmatched: 15. The germline CDR1 and CDR2 sequences are MNHNS and SASEGT. This CDR3 is 17 amino acids long. CDR3: CASSERVMLTGKHGYTF. The DNA for the CDR3 is TGTGCCAGCAGTGAACGGGTAATGTTGACAGGGAAGCATGGCTACACCTTC.

The chain joins TRBV6-5 to TRBJ2-2; TRBD2 aligns across 10 bases. The ends lost 5 bases at V and 15 bases at J; junction bases unmatched: 12. CDR1 MNHEY and CDR2 SVGAGI come from the germline V gene. This CDR3 is 14 amino acids long. This CDR3 reads CASSPGGAGGRVFF. CDR3 in DNA: TGTGCCAGCAGTCCCGGAGGAGCGGGAGGGAGGGTGTTTTTT.

This rearrangement joins TRBV7-9 to TRBJ2-3; 8 positions match TRBD1. Germline lookup yields CDR1 SEHNR and CDR2 FQNEAQ (reference sequence). The CDR3 has 15 residues. The V gene end was trimmed by 5 bases and the J gene end by 5 bases; junction bases not matched to a gene: 9. CDR3 loop: CASSPRTGSGDTQYF. DNA of the CDR3: TGTGCCAGCAGCCCTAGGACAGGGTCGGGAGATACGCAGTATTTT.

This clone was seen only once. The rearrangement links TRBV9 to TRBJ2-3, with D perhaps matching TRBD2 (6 bases). The length of the CDR3 is 15 residues. The V end was cut by 4 bases, the J end by 0 bases, with 12 bases between. Germline CDR1 and CDR2: SGDLS and YYNGEE. The CDR3: CASSYRRGSTDTQYF. CDR3 nucleotide sequence: TGTGCCAGCAGCTACCGGCGGGGTAGCACAGATACGCAGTATTTT.

V usage is TRBV5-1 and J usage is TRBJ1-5, with no clear D. Trimming pared 2 bases from V and 6 bases from J, leaving 9 bases between. Germline V lookup: CDR1 SGHRS, CDR2 YFSETQ. This CDR3 spans 13 amino acids. CDR3 bases: TGCGCCAGCAGCTTAGCGGTTGGTCAGCCCCAGCATTTT. It is translated as CASSLAVGQPQHF.

The V and J genes are TRBV5-4 and TRBJ2-3, with 10 nucleotides matching TRBD1. The CDR3 is made up of 16 amino acids. V shed 2 bases and J 5 bases; nucleotides not matched to a gene: 8. Germline V gene data show CDR1 as SGHNT and CDR2 as YYREEE (reference sequence). The CDR3 protein is CASSLPRQGAGDTQYF. In DNA form, the CDR3 reads TGTGCCAGCAGCTTACCTCGACAGGGGGCGGGAGATACGCAGTATTTT.

The V gene is TRBV5-1, the J gene TRBJ1-4; D perhaps matches TRBD1 (5 bases). With 7 bases removed from V and 3 bases from J, the gap between germline ends came to 16 bases. This CDR3 is built from 15 residues. CDR1 is SGHRS, CDR2 YFSETQ, per germline. CDR3 amino acids: CASRQLGSANEKLFF. The DNA for the CDR3 is TGCGCCAGCCGACAGTTAGGCTCGGCTAATGAAAAACTGTTTTTT. The complete variable domain, with remaining parts taken from reference TRBV5-1 and TRBJ1-4, reads KAGVTQTPRYLIKTRGQQVTLSCSPISGHRSVSWYQQTPGQGLQFLFEYFSETQRNKGNFPGRFSGRQFSNSRSEMNVSTLELGDSALYLCASRQLGSANEKLFFGSGTQLSVL.

The chain uses TRBV7-9 and TRBJ2-5, with 7 positions matching TRBD1. This CDR3 is built from 15 residues. CDR1 is SEHNR, CDR2 FQNEAQ, per germline (reference sequence). V lost 0 bases and J lost 1; bases outside the gene matches: 2. DNA of the CDR3: TGTGCCAGCAGCTTAGCTTGGGACAGCCAAGAGACCCAGTACTTC. As protein: CASSLAWDSQETQYF.